This is a list of T cell receptor beta chains from one sample in a study of shared clonotypes between healthy human individuals. Assay used: immunoSEQ multiplex PCR; TCRdb lists only in-frame clones, some missing. The repertoire holds roughly 2,500,000 clones, under 95% seen once, with approximately 0.35% in the top ten. Sample: naive CD4+ T cells from PBMCs. The receptors derive from a man in his late teens or twenties in good health. Some clones in this sample may be carry-over from other donors' samples. The CDR3 runs from the conserved cysteine through the conserved F or W. A D gene is named only where the DNA matches it firmly. Clone size, where shown, is once, few, many, or a class for clones that have expanded.

j_call d_call clone_size v_call cdr3_aa cdr3_nt
TRBJ2-4 - - TRBV9 CASSVGDKNIQYF TGTGCCAGCAGCGTAGGTGACAAAAACATTCAGTACTTC
TRBJ2-7 - - TRBV28 CASKDSFLGYEQYF TGTGCCAGCAAGGATAGTTTCCTCGGGTACGAGCAGTACTTC
TRBJ1-2 - few TRBV7-6 CASSSNVWEGYTF TGTGCCAGCAGCTCCAACGTATGGGAGGGCTACACCTTC
TRBJ1-2 TRBD1 - TRBV11-1 CASSFRQGDDGYTF TGTGCCAGCAGCTTTCGACAGGGGGACGATGGCTACACCTTC
TRBJ1-2 - once TRBV15 CATSRDFRGAGGYTF TGTGCCACCAGCAGAGATTTCCGGGGGGCGGGTGGCTACACCTTC
TRBJ2-7 TRBD1 - TRBV6-4 CASSAQGGYEQYF TGTGCCAGCAGTGCACAGGGGGGCTACGAGCAGTACTTC
TRBJ1-1 TRBD1 few TRBV2 CACRQGRNTEAFF TGTGCCTGTCGACAGGGAAGGAACACTGAAGCTTTCTTT
TRBJ1-5 - - TRBV19 CASSRPDGYSNQPQHF TGTGCCAGTAGTAGGCCGGACGGCTATAGCAATCAGCCCCAGCATTTT
TRBJ1-2 - - TRBV18 CASSPPGLLFGGYTF TGTGCCAGCTCACCGCCGGGACTCCTGTTTGGTGGCTACACCTTC
TRBJ2-1 TRBD1 once TRBV11-2 CASSSRTGSSYNEQFF TGTGCCAGCAGCTCCAGGACAGGCAGCTCCTACAATGAGCAGTTCTTC
TRBJ2-7 TRBD1 once TRBV6-5 CASRRRDSQYEQYF TGTGCCAGCAGACGACGGGACAGTCAGTACGAGCAGTACTTC
TRBJ2-7 - - TRBV9 CASSVVAGLEQYF TGTGCCAGCAGCGTAGTGGCAGGGCTCGAGCAGTACTTC
TRBJ1-1 TRBD1 - TRBV11-2 CASSFERPGQGTEAFF TGTGCCAGCAGCTTCGAGAGACCGGGACAGGGGACTGAAGCTTTCTTT
TRBJ2-7 TRBD1 once TRBV18 CASSPQPGTAYEQYF TGTGCCAGCTCACCGCAACCCGGGACAGCCTACGAGCAGTACTTC
TRBJ2-3 - - TRBV30 CAFYTDTQYF TGTGCCTTTTACACAGATACGCAGTATTTT
TRBJ1-5 - - TRBV28 CASSSGGNSNQPQHF TGTGCCAGCAGTTCCGGGGGAAATAGCAATCAGCCCCAGCATTTT
TRBJ1-2 - few TRBV11-2 CASSVTTEPYGYTF TGTGCCAGCAGCGTCACAACGGAACCCTATGGCTACACCTTC
TRBJ1-5 TRBD1 - TRBV6-5 CASSYDRGHNQPQHF TGTGCCAGCAGTTACGACAGGGGGCACAATCAGCCCCAGCATTTT
TRBJ2-7 - - TRBV5-5 CARSLKYEQYF TGTGCCAGGTCGCTTAAATACGAGCAGTACTTC
TRBJ2-5 TRBD2 - TRBV19 CASRLAGGETQYF TGTGCCAGTAGACTAGCGGGAGGTGAGACCCAGTACTTC
TRBJ1-2 - - TRBV5-1 CASSSGVLYGYTF TGCGCCAGCAGCTCGGGGGTTCTCTATGGCTACACCTTC
TRBJ2-3 TRBD2 few TRBV5-1 CASSDTSGRADTQYF TGCGCCAGCAGCGATACTAGCGGGAGGGCAGATACGCAGTATTTT
TRBJ2-3 TRBD2 - TRBV7-9 CASSLVSGRTDTQYF TGTGCCAGCAGCTTAGTTAGCGGGAGAACAGATACGCAGTATTTT
TRBJ2-3 TRBD2 - TRBV19 CASAGVGRTDTQYF TGTGCCAGTGCGGGAGTTGGGAGAACAGATACGCAGTATTTT
TRBJ1-1 - - TRBV5-4 CASSSGQTSNTEAFF TGTGCCAGCAGCTCAGGACAGACCTCTAACACTGAAGCTTTCTTT
TRBJ2-5 - - TRBV28 CASSLTPYQETQYF TGTGCCAGCAGTTTGACTCCGTACCAAGAGACCCAGTACTTC
TRBJ2-1 TRBD1 - TRBV4-1 CASSRTRDRGSYNEQFF TGCGCCAGCAGCCGCACCCGGGACAGGGGATCCTACAATGAGCAGTTCTTC
TRBJ1-5 TRBD1 - TRBV7-8 CASSPDRGRNQPQHF TGTGCCAGCAGCCCGGACAGGGGCAGGAATCAGCCCCAGCATTTT
TRBJ1-1 - - TRBV9 CASGGDMNTEAFF TGTGCCAGCGGCGGCGATATGAACACTGAAGCTTTCTTT
TRBJ2-5 - - TRBV11-2 CASSLVVSYGTQYF TGTGCCAGCAGCTTAGTTGTCAGTTACGGGACCCAGTACTTC